This T cell receptor beta chain originates from a study of T-cell reconstitution after alpha-beta-depleted transplantation in children. This clonotype appeared many times. The CDR3 is 13 amino acids. Trimming took 3 bases from V and 3 from J; bases not matched to a gene: 2. Per the germline V gene, CDR1 is SGHRS and CDR2 is YFSETQ. Unique molecular identifiers were used in preparing the TCRbeta library. TCRdb independently ran MiXCR on the PCR reads; one entry per CDR3 protein. The sample lists around 450,000 distinct CDR3 sequences, over 9.5% occurring once. The sample here was PBMCs, taken before TCRalphabeta/CD19-depleted stem cell transplant. The chain has TRBV5-1 and TRBJ1-1, with TRBD1 matching over 7 bases. This receptor was taken from a child under 10 years old with inherited bone marrow failure, due to receive a stem cell transplant. CDR3 amino acids: CASSWTGDTEAFF. CDR3 nucleotides: TGCGCCAGCAGCTGGACAGGTGACACTGAAGCTTTCTTT. Full variable domain (rest looked up from reference TRBV5-1 and TRBJ1-1): KAGVTQTPRYLIKTRGQQVTLSCSPISGHRSVSWYQQTPGQGLQFLFEYFSETQRNKGNFPGRFSGRQFSNSRSEMNVSTLELGDSALYLCASSWTGDTEAFFGQGTRLTVV.